The 10 T cell receptor beta chains in this list originate from one sample, sequenced in a study of shared clonotypes between healthy human individuals. Clones were read by immunoSEQ multiplex PCR, and TCRdb kept only the in-frame ones, dropping some. The sample holds millions of clones, 90% to 95% seen once. The sample comprised naive CD4+ T cells sorted from blood. This sample's subset: CD45RA+ positively selected. The receptors stem from a man younger than 35 in good health.

About this clone: Other nucleotide sequences in the sample specify the same CDR3. The V gene is TRBV5-1, the J gene TRBJ2-5; possible D gene TRBD1, 5 bases. Germline assignment: CDR1 SGHRS and CDR2 YFSETQ. Trimming pared 0 bases from V and 5 bases from J, leaving 8 bases between. This CDR3 comprises 13 residues. CDR3 amino acids: CASSLAGLETQYF. The CDR3 bases are TGCGCCAGCAGCTTGGCAGGGTTGGAGACCCAGTACTTC.

The CDR3 here is CAISAAYEQFF. DNA for the CDR3: TGTGCCATCAGTGCTGCCTATGAGCAGTTCTTC. V and J are TRBV10-3 and TRBJ2-1; D is unresolved. Between the trimmed V and J ends, which lost 4 bases and 8 bases, there was a span of 6 bases. Germline V gives CDR1 ENHRY, CDR2 SYGVKD. This CDR3 contains 11 residues.

The chain is built from TRBV15 and TRBJ1-6; TRBD1 might be the D (5 bases). CDR1 and CDR2 (germline): LNHNV, YYDKDF (reference sequence). V lost 6 bases and J lost 5, with 8 bases in between. This CDR3 region has 13 residues. This CDR3 reads CATRGRDNSPLHF. The CDR3 DNA follows: TGTGCCACCAGGGGGCGAGATAATTCACCCCTCCACTTT.

CDR3 DNA: TGTGCCAGCAGCCCGTCTTTGGGGGCTGGCGAGCAGTACTTC. This gives the protein CASSPSLGAGEQYF. The chain uses TRBV11-2 and TRBJ2-7; weak D call: TRBD1 (6 bases). The germline V and J ends were trimmed by 5 bases and 6 bases, with 17 bases remaining between them. The CDR3 consists of 14 residues. Germline loops: CDR1 SGHAT, CDR2 FQNNGV.

The chain couples TRBV7-2 to TRBJ2-2; D call uncertain. V was trimmed by 0 bases and J by 4 bases, leaving 9 bases between them. The CDR3 spans 15 residues. Germline values: CDR1 SGHTA, CDR2 FQGNSA. Here the CDR3 DNA reads TGTGCCAGCAGCTTAGCGTTAGGGCTCACCGGGGAGCTGTTTTTT. This translates into CASSLALGLTGELFF.

The CDR3: CAWNRRPTGELFF. CDR3 in DNA: TGTGCCTGGAATCGCCGCCCAACCGGGGAGCTGTTTTTT. J is TRBJ2-2 and V is TRBV30; D remains ambiguous. CDR3 size: 13 residues. Germline V lookup: CDR1 GTSNPN, CDR2 SVGIG (reference sequence). Trimming took 4 bases from V and 5 from J, leaving 11 bases between them.

Regarding this clone: Other DNA sequences of this sample code for an identical CDR3. The chain has TRBV27 and TRBJ1-5, with D maybe TRBD1 (6 bases). The CDR3 is 14 amino acids. Trimming removed 2 bases from V and 7 bases from J, with 12 bases in between. Germline values: CDR1 MNHEY, CDR2 SMNVEV (reference sequence). In DNA, the CDR3 is TGTGCCAGCAGTTTAGTTGGGGGGCACCAGCCCCAGCATTTT. Translating it yields CASSLVGGHQPQHF.

Points on this clone: Within the sample, other DNA sequences also encode this same CDR3. The genes are TRBV18 and TRBJ2-7; unclear D gene. This CDR3 is 11 amino acids long. The germline CDR1 and CDR2 sequences are KGHSH and LQKENI. V was shortened by 5 bases and J by 4 bases, with 6 bases between the two germline ends. DNA for the CDR3: TGTGCCAGCTCATCATCGTACGAGCAGTACTTC. Residues: CASSSSYEQYF.

The chain links TRBV27 to TRBJ2-5; D call uncertain. CDR3 length: 10 amino acids. The germline V gene encodes CDR1 MNHEY and CDR2 SMNVEV (reference sequence). Between the trimmed V and J ends, which lost 6 bases and 5 bases, there was a span of 4 bases. The CDR3 coding sequence is TGTGCCAGCAGCGGCGAGACCCAGTACTTC. This gives the protein CASSGETQYF.

The rearrangement joins TRBV25-1 to TRBJ2-3; TRBD2 might be the D (6 bases). The germline gives CDR1 MGHDK, CDR2 SYGVNS. CDR3 length: 15 residues. V lost 5 bases and J lost 1, with 13 bases in between. For the CDR3, the DNA is TGTGCCAGCAGTCCCCCGCGGGGCCGCACAGATACGCAGTATTTT. It is translated as CASSPPRGRTDTQYF.